Presented here are 26 T cell receptor beta chains from one specimen sequenced in a study of blood T cell repertoires in COVID-19. Profiling relied on immunoSEQ multiplex PCR, and the TCRdb table lists in-frame clones only, not all of them. There are some 180,000 clones in the sample; about 80% occur only once, and roughly 6.4% lies in the top ten. Input material: peripheral blood. The receptors originated from a man aged 55 to 70 with acute or convalescent COVID-19.

The chain couples TRBV3-1 (or the pseudogene TRBV3-2) to TRBJ1-1; possible D gene TRBD1, 5 bases. Germline assignment: CDR1 LGHDT and CDR2 YNNKEL (reference sequence). Deletions cut 4 bases from V and 0 bases from J, with 9 bases between. The CDR3 totals 14 residues. CDR3 DNA sequence: TGTGCCAGCAGCCCGACAGCTATGAACACTGAAGCTTTCTTT. Amino acid sequence: CASSPTAMNTEAFF.

This chain joins TRBV2 and TRBJ2-1; 14 bases align to TRBD2. Unmatched junction bases numbered 8, after V lost 5 bases and J lost 8 bases. CDR3 size: 16 residues. Germline CDR1 SNHLY, CDR2 FYNNEI. For the CDR3, the DNA is TGTGCCAGCAGTTCCCGGACTAGCGGGGGGTTTTATGAGCAGTTCTTC. It encodes CASSSRTSGGFYEQFF.

The chain carries TRBV5-1 and TRBJ2-1; 11 bases match TRBD2. The CDR3 runs to 16 residues. V lost 4 bases, J lost 4 bases, and 7 bases stayed unmatched. From germline, CDR1 is SGHRS and CDR2 YFSETQ. The CDR3 reads CASSIPLAGEYNEQFF. The DNA of the CDR3 is TGCGCCAGCAGCATACCACTAGCGGGAGAATACAATGAGCAGTTCTTC.

The J gene is TRBJ1-5, the V gene TRBV5-1, with a possible D match to TRBD1 (5 bases). V was cut by 0 bases and J by 6 bases, with 7 bases left in between. The length of the CDR3 is 13 residues. CDR1 is SGHRS and CDR2 is YFSETQ in the germline V gene. CDR3 loop: CASSLVGGQPQHF. CDR3 bases: TGCGCCAGCAGCTTGGTGGGGGGTCAGCCCCAGCATTTT.

There are a few counts of this clone. This rearrangement joins TRBV29-1 to TRBJ2-1; D not resolved. V lost 2 bases, J lost 6 bases, and 5 bases lay in between. CDR1 and CDR2 (germline): SQVTM, ANQGSEA. The CDR3 sequence is 11 residues long. DNA of the CDR3: TGCAGCGTTGAAAGACTCAATGAGCAGTTCTTC. This codes for CSVERLNEQFF.

The chain links TRBV6-5 to TRBJ1-1; perhaps TRBD1 as D (5 bases). V lost 6 bases to trimming and J lost 1 base, with 15 bases between them. There are 15 residues in the CDR3. CDR1 and CDR2 from the germline V gene are MNHEY and SVGAGI. The CDR3 DNA is TGTGCCAGCAGCCACGAACAGGCCCAGAACACTGAAGCTTTCTTT. It codes for CASSHEQAQNTEAFF.

The J gene is TRBJ2-1, the V gene TRBV5-4, with 11 bases lining up with TRBD2. The CDR3 is made up of 16 amino acids. J lost 5 bases, V lost 0 bases, and 4 bases had no gene match. Germline CDR1 is SGHNT and CDR2 is YYREEE (reference sequence). The CDR3 DNA follows: TGTGCCAGCAGCTTGGACCGGGGACTAGCGGACAATGAGCAGTTCTTC. Amino acid sequence: CASSLDRGLADNEQFF. The variable domain in full, completed from reference TRBV5-4 and TRBJ2-1, reads ETGVTQSPTHLIKTRGQQVTLRCSSQSGHNTVSWYQQALGQGPQFIFQYYREEENGRGNFPPRFSGLQFPNYSSELNVNALELDDSALYLCASSLDRGLADNEQFFGPGTRLTVL.

The chain employs TRBV5-1 and TRBJ1-1; TRBD1 matches 9 bases. The CDR3 length is 15 residues. Germline CDR1 reads SGHRS; CDR2 reads YFSETQ. The junction had 5 bases not matched to a gene; V was cut back by 4 bases and J by 1 base. The CDR3 spells CASSHPGQGNTEAFF. Here the CDR3 DNA reads TGCGCCAGCAGCCACCCGGGACAGGGGAACACTGAAGCTTTCTTT.

The V call is TRBV9, the J call TRBJ2-7; the match to TRBD1 covers 9 bases. The CDR3 length is 14 residues. V shed 0 bases, J shed 2 bases, and the junction held 0 bases outside the gene matches. Germline V gives CDR1 SGDLS, CDR2 YYNGEE. The CDR3 spells CASSVGQGAYEQYF. As DNA, the CDR3 is TGTGCCAGCAGCGTAGGACAGGGGGCCTACGAGCAGTACTTC.

The chain has TRBV5-1 and TRBJ1-6, with 9 bases aligning to TRBD1. Looked up from germline, CDR1 is SGHRS and CDR2 is YFSETQ. V was pared by 4 bases and J by 0 bases, with 5 bases of the junction left unmatched. This CDR3 has 17 amino acids. The CDR3 DNA follows: TGCGCCAGCAGCCGACAGGGGGTCAGCTCCTATAATTCACCCCTCCACTTT. Translating it yields CASSRQGVSSYNSPLHF.

The chain uses TRBV2 and TRBJ1-6; D is unclear. Germline V gene data show CDR1 as SNHLY and CDR2 as FYNNEI. The CDR3 is made up of 16 amino acids. Deletions cut 7 bases from V and 0 bases from J, with 13 bases between. CDR3 residues: CASTPTLSSYNSPLHF. The CDR3 region has the DNA TGTGCCAGCACACCGACTTTAAGCTCCTATAATTCACCCCTCCACTTT.

In its sample, this clone was seen once. Here the CDR3 reads CASSPGVGVYDTQYF. The CDR3 coding sequence is TGTGCCAGCAGCCCGGGTGTGGGAGTGTACGATACGCAGTATTTT. The chain carries TRBV9 and TRBJ2-3; perhaps TRBD2 as D (5 bases). The CDR3 has 15 residues. The V gene's germline CDR1 is SGDLS and CDR2 YYNGEE. Deletions cut 4 bases from V and 6 bases from J, with 18 bases between.

The genes are TRBV11-3 and TRBJ2-5, with D possibly TRBD1 on 5 matching bases. V was pared by 5 bases and J by 0 bases, with 13 bases between. The germline V gene encodes CDR1 SGHNT and CDR2 YENEEA. The CDR3 is made up of 15 amino acids. The CDR3 region has the DNA TGTGCCAGCAGCCGAAGGGGATCGTACCAAGAGACCCAGTACTTC. This sequence encodes CASSRRGSYQETQYF.

The CDR3 protein is CASSETRTGLETQYF. The DNA for the CDR3 is TGCGCCAGCAGTGAGACGCGGACAGGGCTTGAGACCCAGTACTTC. The rearrangement links TRBV10-2 to TRBJ2-5; TRBD1 matches 8 bases. This CDR3 comprises 15 residues. CDR1 is WSHSY, CDR2 SAAADI, per germline. After removal of 2 bases from V and 5 bases from J, the junction contained 7 bases not matched to a gene.

The rearrangement joins TRBV30 to TRBJ1-3; D uncertain. Per germline, CDR1 GTSNPN and CDR2 SVGIG (reference sequence). The CDR3 runs to 14 residues. Trimming pared 0 bases from V and 4 bases from J, leaving 10 bases between. The CDR3 DNA is TGTGCCTGGAGTGTAGCGGTAGGGGGAAACACCATATATTTT. This translates into CAWSVAVGGNTIYF.

This chain uses TRBV4-2 with TRBJ2-5, with 8 bases matching TRBD1. Trimming cost V 0 bases and J 7 bases; bases outside gene matches: 13. Germline V lookup: CDR1 LGHNA, CDR2 YNFKEQ. The CDR3 totals 17 residues. The CDR3 reads CASSQDLAAGGAGTQYF. CDR3 coding DNA: TGTGCCAGCAGCCAAGATTTGGCGGCAGGGGGCGCGGGGACCCAGTACTTC.

This chain links TRBV12-5 with TRBJ2-2; 7 bases line up with TRBD2. This CDR3 region has 15 residues. Unmatched junction bases numbered 7, after V lost 5 bases and J lost 4 bases. In germline, CDR1 is LGHNT, CDR2 FRNRAP. The CDR3 spells CASGQTSALTGELFF. The CDR3 DNA reads TGTGCTAGTGGTCAAACTAGCGCACTCACCGGGGAGCTGTTTTTT.

The chain combines TRBV29-1 with TRBJ2-2, with 7 bases matching TRBD1. Germline assignment: CDR1 SQVTM and CDR2 ANQGSEA. V lost 7 bases to trimming and J lost 2 bases; unmatched junction nucleotides: 4. The CDR3 loop spans 13 amino acids. For the CDR3, the DNA is TGCAGCGCCCGACAGGGCAACACCGGGGAGCTGTTTTTT. Translation: CSARQGNTGELFF.

J is TRBJ1-2 and V is TRBV25-1; 8 bases are shared with TRBD1. V lost 6 bases and J lost 3; bases outside the gene matches: 9. Germline CDR1 MGHDK, CDR2 SYGVNS. This CDR3 is built from 15 residues. The CDR3: CASRDTTGADYGYTF. The CDR3 DNA reads as TGTGCCAGCAGAGACACGACAGGGGCGGACTATGGCTACACCTTC.

The chain links TRBV29-1 to TRBJ1-1; the D is unclear. The CDR3 length is 15 residues. V was shortened by 0 bases and J by 6 bases, with 17 bases between the two germline ends. Germline V CDR1 and CDR2: SQVTM, ANQGSEA. CDR3 sequence reads: CSVEDPPGTVPEAFF. CDR3 in DNA: TGCAGCGTTGAAGATCCCCCAGGTACGGTCCCTGAAGCTTTCTTT.

The genes are TRBV2 and TRBJ2-2; the D gene is possibly TRBD1 (6 bases). The CDR3 extends over 14 amino acids. The germline V gene has CDR1 SNHLY and CDR2 FYNNEI. V was clipped by 3 bases and J by 4 bases, with 9 bases between them. The CDR3 sequence is CASSDRGGTGELFF. The CDR3 region has the DNA TGTGCCAGCAGTGACAGGGGTGGCACCGGGGAGCTGTTTTTT.

The rearrangement links TRBV19 to TRBJ1-2; D ambiguous. The CDR3 runs to 14 residues. Germline V gives CDR1 LNHDA, CDR2 SQIVND (reference sequence). Trimming cost V 1 base and J 1 base, with 7 bases left between them. CDR3 nucleotides: TGTGCCAGTAGTATAGCTAGAATTAACTATGGCTACACCTTC. Its translation: CASSIARINYGYTF.

The J gene is TRBJ2-7, the V gene TRBV28, with a possible D match to TRBD1 (5 bases). V gave up 5 bases and J gave up 9 bases, with 17 bases separating them. Germline V lookup: CDR1 MDHEN, CDR2 SYDVKM. This CDR3 spans 13 amino acids. The DNA of the CDR3 is TGTGCCAGCAGTCCAGGGCGGTCTACGACGCAGTACTTC. This translates into CASSPGRSTTQYF.

The V call is TRBV4-2, the J call TRBJ2-1; 8 bases are shared with TRBD2. The V and J ends lost 4 bases and 1 base, in that order; junction bases with no gene match: 9. Germline V CDR1 and CDR2: LGHNA, YNFKEQ. The CDR3 loop spans 17 amino acids. CDR3 sequence reads: CASSPGTAGGSYNEQFF. The CDR3 DNA reads TGTGCCAGCAGCCCGGGAACGGCGGGGGGATCCTACAATGAGCAGTTCTTC.

This clone has only a few counts. The chain links TRBV20-1 to TRBJ1-4, with TRBD1 as a possible D gene (5 bases). Trimming removed 2 bases from V and 10 bases from J, with 5 bases in between. Germline values: CDR1 DFQATT, CDR2 SNEGSKA (reference sequence). There are 10 residues in the CDR3. CDR3: CSARQGKLFF. The CDR3 region has the DNA TGCAGTGCTAGACAGGGAAAACTGTTTTTT.

This chain uses TRBV11-1 with TRBJ2-1; 11 nucleotides align to TRBD2. Germline V CDR1 and CDR2: SGHAT, FQDESV (reference sequence). The CDR3 runs to 17 residues. Losses at the gene ends were 0 bases for V and 5 bases for J; bases not matched to a gene: 6. In nucleotides, the CDR3 is TGTGCCAGCAGCTTAGCTCCGGGGACTAGCGGTCACAATGAGCAGTTCTTC. As protein: CASSLAPGTSGHNEQFF.